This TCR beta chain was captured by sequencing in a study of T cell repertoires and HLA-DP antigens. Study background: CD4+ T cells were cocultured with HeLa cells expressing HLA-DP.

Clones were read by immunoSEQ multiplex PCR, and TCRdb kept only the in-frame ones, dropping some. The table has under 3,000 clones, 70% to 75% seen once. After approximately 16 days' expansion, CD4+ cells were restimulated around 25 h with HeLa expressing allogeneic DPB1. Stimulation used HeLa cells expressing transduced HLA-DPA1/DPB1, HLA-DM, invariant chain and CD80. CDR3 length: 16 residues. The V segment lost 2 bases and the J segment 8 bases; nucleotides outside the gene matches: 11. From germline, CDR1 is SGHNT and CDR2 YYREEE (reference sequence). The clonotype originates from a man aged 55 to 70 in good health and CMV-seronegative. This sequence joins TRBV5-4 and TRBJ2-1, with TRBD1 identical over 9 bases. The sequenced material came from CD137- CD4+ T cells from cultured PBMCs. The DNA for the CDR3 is TGTGCCAGCAGCTTCCCGGGACAGGGACGACGAGATGAGCAGTTCTTC. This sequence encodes CASSFPGQGRRDEQFF.